Following are 21 T cell receptor beta chains from one sample sequenced in a study of OX40 agonist ivuxolimab in advanced cancers. The protocol was immunoSEQ multiplex PCR, while the TCRdb copy is restricted to in-frame clones and leaves out a portion. The sample consists of more than 95,000 clones, approximately 90% of them appearing once. The material was CD4+ or CD8+ T cells sorted from blood, obtained in a trial of the OX40 agonist ivuxolimab. These receptors originate from an adult with an advanced solid tumor such as melanoma, head and neck, liver or kidney cancer.

This rearrangement joins TRBV15 to TRBJ1-3; D is ambiguous. The CDR3 contains 14 residues. Germline V CDR1 and CDR2: LNHNV, YYDKDF (reference sequence). The germline V and J ends were trimmed by 1 base and 4 bases, with 8 bases remaining between them. The chain's CDR3 is CATSRVGPGNTIYF. The CDR3 nucleotides are TGTGCCACCAGCAGAGTCGGGCCGGGAAACACCATATATTTT.

The chain has TRBV7-9 and TRBJ2-7; TRBD1 aligns across 9 bases. V gave up 5 bases and J gave up 6 bases; unmatched junction bases: 5. CDR3 length equals 13 residues. Germline V CDR1 and CDR2: SEHNR, FQNEAQ (reference sequence). CDR3 nucleotide sequence: TGTGCCAGCAGCCGGGACAGGGAAACCGAGCAGTACTTC. Protein: CASSRDRETEQYF.

This clone was seen a single time. The chain links TRBV5-4 to TRBJ2-5; 9 positions match TRBD2. This CDR3 spans 13 amino acids. V was pared by 5 bases and J by 4 bases, with 3 bases of the junction left unmatched. Germline lookup yields CDR1 SGHNT and CDR2 YYREEE (reference sequence). CDR3 nucleotide sequence: TGTGCCAGCAGGGGACTAGCTGGAGAGACCCAGTACTTC. It codes for CASRGLAGETQYF.

The chain links TRBV6-6 to TRBJ2-3; TRBD2 might be the D (7 bases). V lost 6 bases and J 5 bases, leaving 18 bases between the germline ends. Germline V gene data show CDR1 as MNHNY and CDR2 as SVGAGI (reference sequence). CDR3 length: 15 amino acids. The CDR3 sequence: CASSQGGGAGDTQYF. The CDR3, as DNA: TGTGCCAGCAGCCAGGGAGGGGGGGCCGGAGATACGCAGTATTTT.

This rearrangement joins TRBV15 to TRBJ1-2; D unclear. V was shortened by 0 bases and J by 1 base, with 6 bases between the two germline ends. The CDR3 spans 14 residues. Germline V gene lookup returns CDR1 LNHNV and CDR2 YYDKDF (reference sequence). The CDR3 DNA reads TGTGCCACCAGCAGAGATTTGGTTAACTATGGCTACACCTTC. Translation: CATSRDLVNYGYTF.

This chain links TRBV5-1 with TRBJ2-1; TRBD2 matches 9 bases. Germline CDR1 is SGHRS and CDR2 is YFSETQ. This CDR3 is built from 19 residues. With 4 bases clipped from V and 0 bases from J, the junction kept 14 bases outside the gene matches. The CDR3, as DNA: TGCGCCAGCAGCCGAGGCCGAACTCCTAGCGGGGTCTCCTACAATGAGCAGTTCTTC. Amino acids: CASSRGRTPSGVSYNEQFF.

The chain employs TRBV28 and TRBJ2-3, with TRBD2 identical over 11 bases. Germline-derived CDR1 and CDR2 are MDHEN and SYDVKM. After removal of 3 bases from V and 4 bases from J, the junction contained 12 bases not matched to a gene. The CDR3 totals 18 residues. The DNA of the CDR3 is TGTGCCAGCAGTTTGGGTAGCGGGGGGGCCCTATCCGCAGATACGCAGTATTTT. This encodes CASSLGSGGALSADTQYF.

The genes are TRBV5-1 and TRBJ2-7; D not certain. The germline gives CDR1 SGHRS, CDR2 YFSETQ. Trimming stripped 0 bases from V and 2 bases from J, with 9 bases between. The CDR3 runs 14 residues. This CDR3 is CASSLEQTTYEQYF. The CDR3 nucleotides are TGCGCCAGCAGCTTGGAGCAAACCACCTACGAGCAGTACTTC.

CDR3 coding DNA: TGTGCCAGCAGCCAAGAGGCGGACTACTTCACAGATACGCAGTATTTT. It specifies CASSQEADYFTDTQYF. V and J are TRBV4-2 and TRBJ2-3, with D perhaps TRBD2 (6 bases). V was pared by 0 bases and J by 2 bases, with 12 bases between. The germline V gene has CDR1 LGHNA and CDR2 YNFKEQ. The CDR3 is 16 residues long.

The V call is TRBV5-1, the J call TRBJ2-3; maybe TRBD2 (5 bases). V shed 1 base and J shed 6 bases, with 9 bases lying between them. Germline CDR1 reads SGHRS; CDR2 reads YFSETQ. The CDR3 is 13 amino acids. The DNA of the CDR3 is TGCGCCAGCAGCTTGCGGGGTTCGGATACGCAGTATTTT. Translating it yields CASSLRGSDTQYF.

The chain couples TRBV19 to TRBJ1-5; D remains unclear. Germline V CDR1 and CDR2: LNHDA, SQIVND (reference sequence). The CDR3 runs 16 residues. V was pared by 6 bases and J by 5 bases, with 20 bases between. The CDR3 coding sequence is TGTGCCAGTAGCCCAGGACCCTCACCCAGCGATCAGCCCCAGCATTTT. As protein: CASSPGPSPSDQPQHF.

V gene TRBV27 combines with J gene TRBJ2-1; D tentatively fits TRBD1 or TRBD2 (5 bases each). This CDR3 has 15 amino acids. Germline V gene lookup returns CDR1 MNHEY and CDR2 SMNVEV (reference sequence). The V gene lost 5 bases and the J gene lost 8 bases, with 19 bases spanning the gap. As DNA, the CDR3 is TGTGCCAGCAGTCCCTCCCTAGTCTTGGGGGATGAGCAGTTCTTC. Protein sequence: CASSPSLVLGDEQFF.

The V gene is TRBV30, the J gene TRBJ2-2; 9 nucleotides align to TRBD1. After removal of 6 bases from V and 4 bases from J, the junction contained 12 bases not matched to a gene. CDR3 length equals 16 residues. CDR1 is GTSNPN, CDR2 SVGIG, per germline (reference sequence). CDR3 sequence: CACRDREGTATGELFF. The CDR3 region has the DNA TGTGCCTGCCGGGACAGGGAAGGTACGGCCACCGGGGAGCTGTTTTTT.

The chain recombines TRBV6-6 with TRBJ2-7; no clear D gene. This CDR3 region has 14 residues. Trimming shortened V by 7 bases and J by 2 bases, and 15 bases separated the two germline ends. Germline loops: CDR1 MNHNY, CDR2 SVGAGI (reference sequence). For the CDR3, the DNA is TGTGCCAGCACCTCCCCGGGTTTCCCCTACGAGCAGTACTTC. Amino acids: CASTSPGFPYEQYF.

This clone has only one observation. The chain joins TRBV5-4 to TRBJ2-1; TRBD2 aligns across 8 bases. V gave up 4 bases and J gave up 0 bases; unmatched junction bases: 6. In germline, CDR1 is SGHNT, CDR2 YYREEE (reference sequence). This CDR3 is built from 16 residues. CDR3 protein: CASSLKAGASYNEQFF. For the CDR3, the DNA is TGTGCCAGCAGCCTTAAAGCGGGGGCCTCCTACAATGAGCAGTTCTTC.

The chain recombines TRBV5-1 with TRBJ2-3, with 8 positions matching TRBD1. The CDR3 totals 15 residues. Germline V gene data show CDR1 as SGHRS and CDR2 as YFSETQ. Unmatched junction bases numbered 5, after V lost 3 bases and J lost 2 bases. The CDR3 protein is CASSYGQGPTDTQYF. CDR3 bases: TGCGCCAGCAGCTACGGACAGGGCCCCACAGATACGCAGTATTTT.

The rearrangement links TRBV7-9 to TRBJ2-1, with 8 nucleotides matching TRBD1. The CDR3 runs to 15 residues. Losses at the gene ends were 5 bases for V and 8 bases for J; bases not matched to a gene: 11. Germline loops: CDR1 SEHNR, CDR2 FQNEAQ (reference sequence). CDR3 region: CASSRGQGTGDEQFF. DNA for the CDR3: TGTGCCAGCAGCCGTGGACAGGGCACGGGGGATGAGCAGTTCTTC.

V is TRBV7-2 and J is TRBJ1-5, with a possible D match to TRBD1 (6 bases). Germline loops: CDR1 SGHTA, CDR2 FQGNSA. This CDR3 spans 16 amino acids. V was cut by 2 bases and J by 5 bases, with 16 bases left in between. The CDR3 sequence is CASSLKSAGVHQPQHF. The CDR3 coding sequence is TGTGCCAGCAGCTTAAAGTCAGCAGGGGTCCATCAGCCCCAGCATTTT.

The chain employs TRBV18 and TRBJ1-5, with D tentatively TRBD1 (6 bases). CDR1 and CDR2 from the germline V gene are KGHSH and LQKENI. V lost 6 bases and J lost 7, with 10 bases in between. The CDR3 is 12 amino acids. CDR3 nucleotide sequence: TGTGCCAGCTCTCCAGGGGCGCAGCCCCAGCATTTT. Encoded protein: CASSPGAQPQHF.

This clone came up once. This chain links TRBV30 with TRBJ1-5, with TRBD1 identical over 8 bases. The CDR3 contains 14 residues. Germline V lookup: CDR1 GTSNPN, CDR2 SVGIG (reference sequence). J lost 1 base, V lost 4 bases, and 3 bases had no gene match. As DNA, the CDR3 is TGTGCCTGGAATGGACAGGGAAGCAATCAGCCCCAGCATTTT. Amino acid sequence: CAWNGQGSNQPQHF.

Here the CDR3 reads CASSPGRLSYNEQFF. CDR3 nucleotide sequence: TGTGCCAGCAGCCCTGGGAGGCTAAGCTACAATGAGCAGTTCTTC. The chain has TRBV9 and TRBJ2-1; perhaps TRBD2 as D (6 bases). Germline V gives CDR1 SGDLS, CDR2 YYNGEE. V lost 4 bases and J lost 3, with 14 bases in between. The CDR3 has 15 amino acids. Supplemented by reference TRBV9 and TRBJ2-1, the full variable domain reads DSGVTQTPKHLITATGQRVTLRCSPRSGDLSVYWYQQSLDQGLQFLIQYYNGEERAKGNILERFSAQQFPDLHSELNLSSLELGDSALYFCASSPGRLSYNEQFFGPGTRLTVL.